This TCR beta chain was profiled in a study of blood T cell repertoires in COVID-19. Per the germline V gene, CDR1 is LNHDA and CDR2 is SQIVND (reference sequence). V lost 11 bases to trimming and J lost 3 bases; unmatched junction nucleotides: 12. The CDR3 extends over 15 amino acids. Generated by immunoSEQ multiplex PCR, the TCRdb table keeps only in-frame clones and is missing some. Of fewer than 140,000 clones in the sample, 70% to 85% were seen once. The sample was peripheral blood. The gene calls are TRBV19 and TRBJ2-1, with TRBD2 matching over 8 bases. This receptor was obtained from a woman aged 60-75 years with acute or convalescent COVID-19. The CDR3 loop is CASKPGLGVYNEQFF. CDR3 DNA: TGTGCCTCTAAACCGGGACTAGGGGTCTACAATGAGCAGTTCTTC. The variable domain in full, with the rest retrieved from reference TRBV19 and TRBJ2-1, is DGGITQSPKYLFRKEGQNVTLSCEQNLNHDAMYWYRQDPGQGLRLIYYSQIVNDFQKGDIAEGYSVSREKKESFPLTVTSAQKNPTAFYLCASKPGLGVYNEQFFGPGTRLTVL.